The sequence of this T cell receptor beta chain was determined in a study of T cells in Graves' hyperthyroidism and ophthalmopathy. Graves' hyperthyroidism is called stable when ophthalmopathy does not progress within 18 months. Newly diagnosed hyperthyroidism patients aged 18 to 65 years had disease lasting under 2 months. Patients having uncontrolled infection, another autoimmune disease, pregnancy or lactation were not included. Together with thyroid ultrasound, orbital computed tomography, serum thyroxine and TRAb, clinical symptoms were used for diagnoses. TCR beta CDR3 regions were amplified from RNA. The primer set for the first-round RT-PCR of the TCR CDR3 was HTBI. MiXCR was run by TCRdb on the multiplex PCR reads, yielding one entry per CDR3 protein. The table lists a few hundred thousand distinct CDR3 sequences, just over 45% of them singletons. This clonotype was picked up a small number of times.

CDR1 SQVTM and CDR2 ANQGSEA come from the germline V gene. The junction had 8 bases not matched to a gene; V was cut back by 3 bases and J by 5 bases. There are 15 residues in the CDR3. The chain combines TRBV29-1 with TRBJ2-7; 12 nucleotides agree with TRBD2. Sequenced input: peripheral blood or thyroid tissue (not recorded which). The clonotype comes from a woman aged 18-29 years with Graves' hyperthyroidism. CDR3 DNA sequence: TGCAGCGTTGAGTGGGCTAGCGGGAGGGTGGACGAGCAGTACTTC. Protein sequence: CSVEWASGRVDEQYF.